This is a list of T cell receptor beta chains from one sample in a study of T cells after yellow fever vaccination. TCRdb used MiXCR to reprocess the 5' RACE reads, holding one entry per CDR3 protein. The sample carries 610,000 or so distinct CDR3 sequences, about 12% recorded once. The material sequenced was PBMCs, taken on the day of the yellow fever booster vaccination. The receptor source for this set is a man aged 25-40 years who received the YFV17D yellow fever vaccine. Both conserved end residues are part of each CDR3. The D gene is left open where the match is weak. Expanded clones are given a class, and other clones once, few, many or no size at all.

len,d_gene,abundance,v_gene,j_gene,CDR3nt,CDR3aa
12,NA,few,TRBV6-5,TRBJ1-2,TGTGCCAGCGCAACACGAGATTATGGCTACACCTTC,CASATRDYGYTF
13,NA,NA,TRBV6-1,TRBJ2-1,TGTGCCAGCAGCCTTTACGTGGCTAATGAGCAGTTCTTC,CASSLYVANEQFF
14,TRBD2,NA,TRBV7-2,TRBJ2-1,TGTGCCAGCAGCCAAAAAGCGGGAGGAGGATGGCAGTTCTTC,CASSQKAGGGWQFF
14,NA,NA,TRBV7-6,TRBJ2-7,TGTGCCAGCAGCCCCACGTCTTTGGCCGACGAGCAGTACTTC,CASSPTSLADEQYF
18,TRBD2,NA,TRBV11-2,TRBJ2-1,TGTGCCAGCAGCGAAGGAACGGGACTAGCGGGGAGACACAATGAGCAGTTCTTC,CASSEGTGLAGRHNEQFF
13,NA,NA,TRBV20-1,TRBJ2-7,TGCAGTGCTCCTAAGACAGGACGGAACGAGCAGTACTTC,CSAPKTGRNEQYF
14,TRBD2,few,TRBV6-2/TRBV6-3,TRBJ2-7,TGTGCCAGCAGGCACACTAGCGGAGGCTACGAGCAGTACTTC,CASRHTSGGYEQYF
16,NA,few,TRBV15,TRBJ2-7,TGTGCCACCAGCGTCTTGGTGAGGTTGGGCTCTGGCGAGCAGTACTTC,CATSVLVRLGSGEQYF
16,TRBD1,NA,TRBV18,TRBJ2-2,TGTGCCAGCTCAGACACGGGACAGAGGATGACCGGGGAGCTGTTTTTT,CASSDTGQRMTGELFF
11,NA,few,TRBV6-5,TRBJ2-3,TGTGCCAGCGGGCCGGGGGCGACGCAGTATTTT,CASGPGATQYF
15,NA,NA,TRBV7-6,TRBJ2-7,TGTGCCAGCAGTTGGGAGGCAGGCGAAACCTACGAGCAGTACTTC,CASSWEAGETYEQYF
15,TRBD2,NA,TRBV30,TRBJ2-5,TGTGCCTGGAGAAACCGGGGAGGGCTCCGAGAGACCCAGTACTTC,CAWRNRGGLRETQYF
15,TRBD2,many,TRBV6-5,TRBJ2-5,TGTGCCAGCAGTTACTCGCCGGGACTAGCGGAGACCCAGTACTTC,CASSYSPGLAETQYF
17,TRBD2,NA,TRBV4-3,TRBJ2-7,TGCGCCAGCAGCCAAGTAACGGGCAGCGGGAATTTCTACGAGCAGTACTTC,CASSQVTGSGNFYEQYF
11,NA,few,TRBV30,TRBJ1-4,TGTGCCCATGGGGTCGGCGAAAAACTGTTTTTT,CAHGVGEKLFF
14,NA,few,TRBV2,TRBJ1-1,TGTGCCAGCAGTGAAGGCCAGCCGAACACTGAAGCTTTCTTT,CASSEGQPNTEAFF
16,NA,NA,TRBV9,TRBJ2-1,TGTGCCAGCAGCGGGAGGGGGGGAGTCCGCAACAATGAGCAGTTCTTC,CASSGRGGVRNNEQFF
21,NA,few,TRBV7-2,TRBJ1-5,TGTGCCAGCAGCTTAGCGATGGAACTCCAGGGGAACGGTGCGGGAGGACAGCCCCAGCATTTT,CASSLAMELQGNGAGGQPQHF
15,NA,few,TRBV7-9,TRBJ2-1,TGTGCCAGCAGCTTAGCTCACCTAGGTAACAATGAGCAGTTCTTC,CASSLAHLGNNEQFF
14,TRBD1,few,TRBV12-3/TRBV12-4,TRBJ2-1,TGTGCCAGCACCCTGAGGACAGGGCACAATGAGCAGTTCTTC,CASTLRTGHNEQFF
14,NA,NA,TRBV7-9,TRBJ2-7,TGTGCCAGCAGCTTAGAGTTCAACCCCTACGAGCAGTACTTC,CASSLEFNPYEQYF
14,NA,NA,TRBV25-1,TRBJ2-7,TGTGCCAGCAGTGGGACGGGGATCACCTACGAGCAGTACTTC,CASSGTGITYEQYF
16,TRBD2,few,TRBV7-2,TRBJ2-5,TGTGCCAGCAGCAGAGCCGGGACTAGCGGGCAAGAGACCCAGTACTTC,CASSRAGTSGQETQYF
13,NA,many,TRBV5-5,TRBJ2-3,TGTGCCAGCAGCTCGGACCCAACAGATACGCAGTATTTT,CASSSDPTDTQYF
15,NA,few,TRBV7-8,TRBJ2-7,TGTGCCAGCAGCTTAGTAGGGGGGGGACCGGCCCTGGTATCCTTC,CASSLVGGGPALVSF
13,TRBD1,NA,TRBV20-1,TRBJ2-1,TGCAGTGCTAGACGAGGGGGCGTAGGACTTTTTTCCTTC,CSARRGGVGLFSF
15,TRBD2,NA,TRBV7-2,TRBJ2-5,TGTGCCAGCACCCTTAGAGGCGGGAGTCCAGAGACCCAGTACTTC,CASTLRGGSPETQYF
16,NA,NA,TRBV20-1,TRBJ2-2,TGCAGTGCTAGAGATAACAAGGGTAGTTGGACCGGGGAGCTGTTTTTT,CSARDNKGSWTGELFF
15,NA,few,TRBV6-5,TRBJ2-7,TGTGCCAGCAGTTACTGGAGGGACAGACCCTACGAGCAGTACTTC,CASSYWRDRPYEQYF
15,NA,few,TRBV19,TRBJ2-7,TGTGCCAGCAAAAAAGGGGCCCCGACCGACTACGAGCAGTACTTC,CASKKGAPTDYEQYF
12,NA,NA,TRBV29-1,TRBJ2-5,TGCAGCGTCATGGCCGGGGGTGAGACCCAGTACTTC,CSVMAGGETQYF
13,NA,NA,TRBV3-1,TRBJ2-1,TGTGCCAGCAGTTCGGAGGGTCGGGCTGAGCAGTTCTTC,CASSSEGRAEQFF